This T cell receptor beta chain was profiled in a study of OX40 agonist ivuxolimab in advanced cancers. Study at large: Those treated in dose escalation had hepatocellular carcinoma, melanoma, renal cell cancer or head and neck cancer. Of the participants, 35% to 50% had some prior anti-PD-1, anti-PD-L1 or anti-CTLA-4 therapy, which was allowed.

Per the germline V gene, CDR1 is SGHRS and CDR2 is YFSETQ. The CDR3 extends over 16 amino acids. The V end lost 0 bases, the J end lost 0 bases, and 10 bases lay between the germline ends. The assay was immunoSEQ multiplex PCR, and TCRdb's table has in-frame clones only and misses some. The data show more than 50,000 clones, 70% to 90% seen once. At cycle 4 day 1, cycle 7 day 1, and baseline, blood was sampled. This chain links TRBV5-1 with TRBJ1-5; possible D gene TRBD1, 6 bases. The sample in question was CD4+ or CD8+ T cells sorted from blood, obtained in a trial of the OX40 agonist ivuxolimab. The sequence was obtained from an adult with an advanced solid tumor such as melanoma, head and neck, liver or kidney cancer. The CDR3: CASSLEGDTSNQPQHF. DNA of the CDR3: TGCGCCAGCAGCTTGGAGGGGGACACTAGCAATCAGCCCCAGCATTTT.